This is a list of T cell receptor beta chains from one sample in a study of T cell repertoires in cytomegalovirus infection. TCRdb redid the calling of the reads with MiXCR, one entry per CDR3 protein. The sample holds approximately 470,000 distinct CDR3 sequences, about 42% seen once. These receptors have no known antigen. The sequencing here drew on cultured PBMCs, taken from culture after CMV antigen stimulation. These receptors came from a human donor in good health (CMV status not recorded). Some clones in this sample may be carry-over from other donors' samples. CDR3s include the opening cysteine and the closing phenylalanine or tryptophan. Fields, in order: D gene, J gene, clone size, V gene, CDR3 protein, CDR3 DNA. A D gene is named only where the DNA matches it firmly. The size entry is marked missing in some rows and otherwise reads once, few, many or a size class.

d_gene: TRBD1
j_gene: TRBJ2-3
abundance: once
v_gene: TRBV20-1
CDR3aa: CSARQVGRGDTQYF
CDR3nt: TGCAGTGCTAGACAGGTCGGCAGGGGGGATACGCAGTATTTT

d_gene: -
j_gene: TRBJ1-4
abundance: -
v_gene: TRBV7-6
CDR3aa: CASSSTASAKEKLFF
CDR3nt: TGTGCCAGCAGCTCCACCGCCTCTGCCAAGGAAAAACTGTTTTTT

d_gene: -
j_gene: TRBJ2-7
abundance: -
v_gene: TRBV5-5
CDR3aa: CASSRQYSGRSYEQYF
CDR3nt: TGTGCCAGCAGCCGACAATATAGCGGCCGATCCTACGAGCAGTACTTC

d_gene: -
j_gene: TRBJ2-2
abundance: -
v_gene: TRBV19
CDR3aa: CASSAVGVAGELFF
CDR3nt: TGTGCCAGTAGTGCTGTAGGGGTGGCCGGGGAGCTGTTTTTT

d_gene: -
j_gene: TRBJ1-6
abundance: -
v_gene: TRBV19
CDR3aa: CASSIAAANSPLHF
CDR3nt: TGTGCCAGTAGTATTGCGGCAGCTAATTCACCCCTCCACTTT

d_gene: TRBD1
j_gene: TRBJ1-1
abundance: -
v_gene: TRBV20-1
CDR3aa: CSARDYTGGDLNTEAFF
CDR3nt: TGCAGTGCTAGAGATTACACAGGGGGCGATTTAAACACTGAAGCTTTCTTT

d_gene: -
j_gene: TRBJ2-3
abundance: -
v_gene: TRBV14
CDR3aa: CASSNRRTDTQYF
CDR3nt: TGTGCCAGCAGCAACAGACGGACAGATACGCAGTATTTT

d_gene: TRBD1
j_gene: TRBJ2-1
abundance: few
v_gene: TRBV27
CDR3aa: CASSLGTGGRNEQFF
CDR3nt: TGTGCCAGCAGTCTCGGGACAGGGGGGCGCAATGAGCAGTTCTTC

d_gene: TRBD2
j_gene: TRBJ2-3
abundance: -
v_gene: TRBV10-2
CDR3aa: CASSSGRILDTQYF
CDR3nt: TGCGCCAGCAGTAGCGGGAGGATTTTAGATACGCAGTATTTT

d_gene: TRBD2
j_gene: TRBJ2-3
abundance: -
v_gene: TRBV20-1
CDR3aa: CSARREGRDTQYF
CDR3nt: TGCAGTGCTAGGAGGGAGGGGAGGGATACGCAGTATTTT

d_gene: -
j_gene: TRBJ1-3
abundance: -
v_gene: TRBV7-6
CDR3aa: CASSTRVTGPGNTIYF
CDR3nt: TGTGCCAGCAGCACCCGCGTGACGGGTCCTGGAAACACCATATATTTT

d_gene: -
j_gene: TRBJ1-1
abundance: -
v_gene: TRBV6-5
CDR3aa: CASSEFPSRDTEAFF
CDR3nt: TGTGCCAGCAGTGAGTTTCCCTCAAGGGACACTGAAGCTTTCTTT

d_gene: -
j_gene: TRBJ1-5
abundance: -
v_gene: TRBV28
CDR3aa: CASTRLERPQHF
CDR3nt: TGTGCCAGCACCCGCCTCGAGAGGCCCCAGCATTTT

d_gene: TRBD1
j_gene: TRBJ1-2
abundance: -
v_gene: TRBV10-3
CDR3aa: CAISPAGQGASGYTF
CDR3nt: TGTGCCATCTCCCCGGCGGGACAGGGGGCGAGTGGCTACACCTTC

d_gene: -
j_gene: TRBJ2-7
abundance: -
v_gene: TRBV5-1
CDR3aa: CASSLARQDYEQYF
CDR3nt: TGCGCCAGCAGCTTGGCCCGACAGGATTACGAGCAGTACTTC

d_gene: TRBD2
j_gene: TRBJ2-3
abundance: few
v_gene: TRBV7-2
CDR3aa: CASSLEGTTSTDTQYF
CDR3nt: TGTGCCAGCAGCTTAGAAGGGACTACCAGCACAGATACGCAGTATTTT

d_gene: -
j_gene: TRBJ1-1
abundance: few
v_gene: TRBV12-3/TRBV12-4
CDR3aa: CASSLFPGGGNTEAFF
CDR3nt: TGTGCCAGCAGTTTATTTCCCGGCGGGGGTAACACTGAAGCTTTCTTT

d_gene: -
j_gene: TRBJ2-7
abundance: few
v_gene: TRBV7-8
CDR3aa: CASSLGTFGPLSYEQYF
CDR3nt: TGTGCCAGCAGCTTAGGGACCTTCGGACCGTTATCCTACGAGCAGTACTTC

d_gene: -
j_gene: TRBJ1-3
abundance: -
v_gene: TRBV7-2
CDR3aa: CASRPRGPSGNTIYF
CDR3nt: TGTGCCAGCAGACCCAGGGGACCCTCTGGAAACACCATATATTTT

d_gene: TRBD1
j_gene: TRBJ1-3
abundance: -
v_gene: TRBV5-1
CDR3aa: CASSREGQGFPGNTIYF
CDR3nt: TGCGCCAGCAGCCGTGAGGGACAGGGATTCCCTGGAAACACCATATATTTT

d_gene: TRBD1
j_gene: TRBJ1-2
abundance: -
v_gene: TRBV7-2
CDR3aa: CASNLGQGRRYTF
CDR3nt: TGTGCCAGCAACCTAGGACAGGGTAGGCGCTACACCTTC

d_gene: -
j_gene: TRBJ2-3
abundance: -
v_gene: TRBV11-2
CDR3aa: CASSLWQTTDTQYF
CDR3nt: TGTGCCAGCAGCTTATGGCAGACCACAGATACGCAGTATTTT

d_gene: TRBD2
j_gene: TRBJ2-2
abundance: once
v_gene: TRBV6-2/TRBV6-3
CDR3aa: CASRTGRPPSGTGELFF
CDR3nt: TGTGCCAGCAGAACCGGGAGGCCCCCCTCGGGCACCGGGGAGCTGTTTTTT

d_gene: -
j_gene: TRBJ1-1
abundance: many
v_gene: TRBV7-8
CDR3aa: CASSLAQGEAFF
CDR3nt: TGTGCCAGCAGCTTAGCGCAGGGTGAAGCTTTCTTT

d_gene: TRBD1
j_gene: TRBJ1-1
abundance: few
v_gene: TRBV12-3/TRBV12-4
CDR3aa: CASSYRGWSATEAFF
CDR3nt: TGTGCCAGCAGTTACAGGGGCTGGTCGGCCACTGAAGCTTTCTTT

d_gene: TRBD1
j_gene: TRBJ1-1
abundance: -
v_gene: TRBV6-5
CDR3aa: CAGYGTGGTEAFF
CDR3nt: TGTGCCGGGTACGGGACAGGGGGAACTGAAGCTTTCTTT

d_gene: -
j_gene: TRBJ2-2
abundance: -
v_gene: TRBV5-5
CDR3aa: CASRLWDSPGELFF
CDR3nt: TGTGCCAGCAGGTTGTGGGATTCTCCCGGGGAGCTGTTTTTT

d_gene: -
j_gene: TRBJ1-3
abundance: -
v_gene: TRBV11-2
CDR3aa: CASSEDAFSGNTIYF
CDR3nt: TGTGCCAGCAGCGAGGACGCCTTCTCTGGAAACACCATATATTTT

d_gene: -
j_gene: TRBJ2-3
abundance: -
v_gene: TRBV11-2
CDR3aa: CASSLDWGKAQYF
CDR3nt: TGTGCCAGCAGCTTAGATTGGGGGAAGGCGCAGTATTTT

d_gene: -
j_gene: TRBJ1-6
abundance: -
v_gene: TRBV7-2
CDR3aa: CASSSYTRSSPLHF
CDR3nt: TGTGCCAGCAGCTCCTACACCCGCAGTTCACCCCTCCACTTT

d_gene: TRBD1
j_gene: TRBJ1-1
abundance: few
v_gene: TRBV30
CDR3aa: CAWSVSGGNTEAFF
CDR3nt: TGTGCCTGGAGTGTATCAGGGGGGAACACTGAAGCTTTCTTT

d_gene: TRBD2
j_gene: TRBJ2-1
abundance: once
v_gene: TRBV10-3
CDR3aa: CAVSRGEREWTYNEQFF
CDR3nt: TGTGCCGTTTCTCGGGGCGAGCGGGAGTGGACCTACAATGAGCAGTTCTTC

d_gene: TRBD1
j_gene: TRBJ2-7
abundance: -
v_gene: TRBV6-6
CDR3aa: CASSYRRDRVNYEQYF
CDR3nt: TGTGCCAGCAGCTACCGGCGGGACAGGGTCAACTACGAGCAGTACTTC

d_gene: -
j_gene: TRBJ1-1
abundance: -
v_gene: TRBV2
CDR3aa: CASSWDWGAFF
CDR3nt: TGTGCCAGCAGTTGGGACTGGGGAGCTTTCTTT

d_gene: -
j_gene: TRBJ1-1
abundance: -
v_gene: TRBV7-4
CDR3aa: CASSSRGLTEAFF
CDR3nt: TGTGCCAGCAGCAGCAGGGGATTGACCGAAGCTTTCTTT

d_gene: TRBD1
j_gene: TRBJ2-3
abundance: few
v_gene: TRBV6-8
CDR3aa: CASSYSIPGQGGNTQYF
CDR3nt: TGTGCCAGCAGTTACTCGATACCCGGACAGGGGGGAAATACGCAGTATTTT